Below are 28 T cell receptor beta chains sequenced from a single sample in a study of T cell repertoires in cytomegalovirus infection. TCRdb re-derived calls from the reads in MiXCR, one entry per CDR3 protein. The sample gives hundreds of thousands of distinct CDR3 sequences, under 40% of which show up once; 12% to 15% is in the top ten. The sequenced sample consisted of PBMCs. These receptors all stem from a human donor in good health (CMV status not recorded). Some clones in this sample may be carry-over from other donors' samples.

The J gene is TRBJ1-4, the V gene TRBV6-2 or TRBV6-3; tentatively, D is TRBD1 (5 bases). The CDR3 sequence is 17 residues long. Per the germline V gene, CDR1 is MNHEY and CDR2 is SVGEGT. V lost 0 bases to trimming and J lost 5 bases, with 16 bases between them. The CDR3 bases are TGTGCCAGCAGTTACTCGGCGGGGCGCGGGTCGAATGAAAAACTGTTTTTT. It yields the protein CASSYSAGRGSNEKLFF.

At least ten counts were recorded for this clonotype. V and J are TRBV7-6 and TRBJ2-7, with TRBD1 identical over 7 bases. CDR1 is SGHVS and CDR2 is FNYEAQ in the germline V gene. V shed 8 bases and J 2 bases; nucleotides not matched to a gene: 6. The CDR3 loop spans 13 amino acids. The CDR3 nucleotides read TGTGCCAGCGGACGACAGGGAACCTACGAGCAGTACTTC. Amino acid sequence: CASGRQGTYEQYF.

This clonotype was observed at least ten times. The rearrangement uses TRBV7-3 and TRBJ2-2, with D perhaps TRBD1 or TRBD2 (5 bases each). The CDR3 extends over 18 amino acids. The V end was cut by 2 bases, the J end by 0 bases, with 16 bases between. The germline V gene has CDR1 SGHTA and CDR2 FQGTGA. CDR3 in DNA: TGTGCCAGCAGCTTAGGGGGTGTCGGGGTGACGAACACCGGGGAGCTGTTTTTT. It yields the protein CASSLGGVGVTNTGELFF.

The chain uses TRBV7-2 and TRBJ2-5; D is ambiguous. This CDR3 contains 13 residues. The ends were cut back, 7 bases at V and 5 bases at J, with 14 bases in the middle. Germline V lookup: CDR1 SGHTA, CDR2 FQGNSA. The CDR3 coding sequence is TGTGCCAGCAACTTGGGCCTGGAGGAGACCCAGTACTTC. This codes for CASNLGLEETQYF. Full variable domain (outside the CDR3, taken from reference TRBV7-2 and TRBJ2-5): GAGVSQSPSNKVTEKGKDVELRCDPISGHTALYWYRQSLGQGLEFLIYFQGNSAPDKSGLPSDRFSAERTGGSVSTLTIQRTQQEDSAVYLCASNLGLEETQYFGPGTRLLVL.

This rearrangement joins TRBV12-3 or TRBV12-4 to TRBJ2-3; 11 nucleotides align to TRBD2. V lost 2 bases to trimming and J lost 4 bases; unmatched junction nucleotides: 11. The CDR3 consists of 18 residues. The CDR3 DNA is TGTGCCAGCAGTTTAATCCTAGCGGGGGGTCCCCGTTCAGATACGCAGTATTTT. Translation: CASSLILAGGPRSDTQYF.

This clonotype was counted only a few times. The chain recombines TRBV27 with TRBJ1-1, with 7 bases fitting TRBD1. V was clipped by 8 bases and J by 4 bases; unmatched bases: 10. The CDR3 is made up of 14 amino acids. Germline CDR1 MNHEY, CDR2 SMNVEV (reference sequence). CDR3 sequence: CASARGGKGTEAFF. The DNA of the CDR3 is TGTGCCAGCGCGAGAGGGGGCAAGGGCACTGAAGCTTTCTTT.

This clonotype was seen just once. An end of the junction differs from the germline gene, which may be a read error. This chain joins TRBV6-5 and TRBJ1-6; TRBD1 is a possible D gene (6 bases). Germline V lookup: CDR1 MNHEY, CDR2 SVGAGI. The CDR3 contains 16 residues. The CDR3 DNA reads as TGTGCCAGCAGTTCCGGACGAACAGGGACGGCATCACCCCTCAACTTT. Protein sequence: CASSSGRTGTASPLNF.

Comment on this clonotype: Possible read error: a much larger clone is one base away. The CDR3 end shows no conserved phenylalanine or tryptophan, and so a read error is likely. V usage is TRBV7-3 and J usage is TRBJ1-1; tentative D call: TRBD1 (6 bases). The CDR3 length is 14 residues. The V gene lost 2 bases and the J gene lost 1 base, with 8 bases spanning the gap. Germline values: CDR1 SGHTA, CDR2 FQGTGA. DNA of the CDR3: TGTGCCAGCAGCTTAGTGGGGGCGAACACTGAAGCTTTCTTG. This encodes CASSLVGANTEAFL.

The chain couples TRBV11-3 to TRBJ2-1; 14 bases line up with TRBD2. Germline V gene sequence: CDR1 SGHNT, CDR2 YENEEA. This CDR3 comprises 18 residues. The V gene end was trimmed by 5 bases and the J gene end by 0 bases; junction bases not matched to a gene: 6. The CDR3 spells CASSGLAGGPSSYNEQFF. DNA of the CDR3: TGTGCCAGCAGCGGACTAGCGGGGGGCCCTAGCTCCTACAATGAGCAGTTCTTC.

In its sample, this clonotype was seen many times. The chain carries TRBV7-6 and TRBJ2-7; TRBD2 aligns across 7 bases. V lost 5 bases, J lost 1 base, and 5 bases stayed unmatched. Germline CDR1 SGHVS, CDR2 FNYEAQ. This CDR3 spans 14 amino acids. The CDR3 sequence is CASSAGEGSYEQYF. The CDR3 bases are TGTGCCAGCAGCGCGGGGGAAGGGTCCTACGAGCAGTACTTC.

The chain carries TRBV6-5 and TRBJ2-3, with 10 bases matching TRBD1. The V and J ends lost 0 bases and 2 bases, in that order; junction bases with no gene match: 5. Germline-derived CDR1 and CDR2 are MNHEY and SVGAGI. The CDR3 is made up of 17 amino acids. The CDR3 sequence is CASSYSVGTGDTDTQYF. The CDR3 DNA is TGTGCCAGCAGTTACTCCGTTGGGACAGGGGACACAGATACGCAGTATTTT.

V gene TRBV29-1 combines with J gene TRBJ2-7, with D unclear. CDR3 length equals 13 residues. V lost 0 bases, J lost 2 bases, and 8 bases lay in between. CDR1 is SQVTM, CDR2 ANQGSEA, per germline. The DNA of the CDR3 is TGCAGCGTTGAAGACCAGGTCCCCTACGAGCAGTACTTC. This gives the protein CSVEDQVPYEQYF.

The CDR3 reads CASSYDRDYGYTF. CDR3 in DNA: TGTGCCAGCAGTTACGACAGGGACTATGGCTACACCTTC. The chain employs TRBV6-5 and TRBJ1-2, with 7 bases that match TRBD1. The CDR3 spans 13 residues. From germline, CDR1 is MNHEY and CDR2 SVGAGI. J gave up 3 bases and V 2 bases, and 0 bases lay outside the gene matches.

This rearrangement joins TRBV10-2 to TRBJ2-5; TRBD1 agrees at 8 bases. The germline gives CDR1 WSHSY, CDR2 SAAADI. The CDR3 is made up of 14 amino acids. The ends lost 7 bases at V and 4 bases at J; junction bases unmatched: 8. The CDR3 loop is CASIDQGAGETQYF. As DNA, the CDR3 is TGCGCCAGCATTGACCAGGGGGCAGGAGAGACCCAGTACTTC.

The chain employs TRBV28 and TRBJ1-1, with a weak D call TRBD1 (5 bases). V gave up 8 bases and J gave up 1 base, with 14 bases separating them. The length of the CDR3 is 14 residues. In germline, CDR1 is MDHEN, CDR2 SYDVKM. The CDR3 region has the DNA TGTGCCAGCCCGGGGGTCGAGGGGAACACTGAAGCTTTCTTT. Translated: CASPGVEGNTEAFF.

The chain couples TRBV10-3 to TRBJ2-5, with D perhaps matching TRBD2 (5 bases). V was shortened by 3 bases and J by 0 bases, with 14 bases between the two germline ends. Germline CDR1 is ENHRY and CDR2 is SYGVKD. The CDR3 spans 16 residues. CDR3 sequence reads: CAISDPGITYQETQYF. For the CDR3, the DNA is TGTGCCATCAGTGACCCCGGGATCACCTACCAAGAGACCCAGTACTTC.

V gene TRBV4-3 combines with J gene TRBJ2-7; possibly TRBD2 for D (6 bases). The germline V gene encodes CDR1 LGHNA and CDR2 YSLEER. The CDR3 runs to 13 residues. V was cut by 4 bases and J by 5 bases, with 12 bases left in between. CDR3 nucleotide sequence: TGCGCCAGCAGCCCCAAGGGGAGGAACGAGCAGTACTTC. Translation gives CASSPKGRNEQYF.

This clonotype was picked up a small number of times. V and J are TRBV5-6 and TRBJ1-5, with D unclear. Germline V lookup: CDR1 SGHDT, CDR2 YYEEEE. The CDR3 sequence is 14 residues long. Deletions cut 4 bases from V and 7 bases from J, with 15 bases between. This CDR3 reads CASSASSRRQPQHF. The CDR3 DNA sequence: TGTGCCAGCAGCGCTTCCAGTCGGCGGCAGCCCCAGCATTTT.

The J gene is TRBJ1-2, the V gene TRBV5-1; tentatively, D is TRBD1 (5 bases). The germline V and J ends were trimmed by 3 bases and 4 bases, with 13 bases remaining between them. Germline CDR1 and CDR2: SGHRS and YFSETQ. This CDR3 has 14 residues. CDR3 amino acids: CASSWASGSYGYTF. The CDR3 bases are TGCGCCAGCAGCTGGGCCTCAGGGAGCTATGGCTACACCTTC.

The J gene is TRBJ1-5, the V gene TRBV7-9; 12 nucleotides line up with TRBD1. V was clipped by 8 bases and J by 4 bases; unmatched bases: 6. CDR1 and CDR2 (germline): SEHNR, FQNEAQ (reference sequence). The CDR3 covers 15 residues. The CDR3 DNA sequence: TGTGCCAGCTCGGGGACAGGGGGCGGGAATCAGCCCCAGCATTTT. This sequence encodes CASSGTGGGNQPQHF.

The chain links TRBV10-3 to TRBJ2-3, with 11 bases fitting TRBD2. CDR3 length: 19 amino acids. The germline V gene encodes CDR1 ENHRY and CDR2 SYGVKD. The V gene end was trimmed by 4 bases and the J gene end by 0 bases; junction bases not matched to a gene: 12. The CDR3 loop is CAISGPLGLAGGSTDTQYF. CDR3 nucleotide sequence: TGTGCCATCAGTGGTCCCCTAGGGCTAGCGGGGGGAAGCACAGATACGCAGTATTTT.

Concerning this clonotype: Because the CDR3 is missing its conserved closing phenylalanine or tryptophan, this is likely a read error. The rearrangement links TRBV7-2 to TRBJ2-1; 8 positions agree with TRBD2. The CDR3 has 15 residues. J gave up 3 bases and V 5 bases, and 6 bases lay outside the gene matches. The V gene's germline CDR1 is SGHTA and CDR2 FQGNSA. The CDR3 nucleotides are TGTGCCAGCAGCCCGGGACGGGGGGGCTACAATGAGCAGTTCTTA. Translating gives CASSPGRGGYNEQFL.

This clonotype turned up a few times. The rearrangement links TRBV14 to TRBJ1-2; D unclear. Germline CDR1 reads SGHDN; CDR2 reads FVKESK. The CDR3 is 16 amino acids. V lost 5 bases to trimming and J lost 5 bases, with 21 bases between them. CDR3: CASSSLLTGSSYGYTF. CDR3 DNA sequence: TGTGCCAGCAGCTCTCTCCTAACCGGGTCCTCGTATGGCTACACCTTC.

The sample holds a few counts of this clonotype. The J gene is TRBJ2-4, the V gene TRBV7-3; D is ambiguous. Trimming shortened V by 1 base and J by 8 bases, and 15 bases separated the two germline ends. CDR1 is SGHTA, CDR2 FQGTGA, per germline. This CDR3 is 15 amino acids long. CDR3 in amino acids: CASSLRASRTDIQYF. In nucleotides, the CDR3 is TGTGCCAGCAGCTTAAGGGCTTCCCGGACGGACATTCAGTACTTC.

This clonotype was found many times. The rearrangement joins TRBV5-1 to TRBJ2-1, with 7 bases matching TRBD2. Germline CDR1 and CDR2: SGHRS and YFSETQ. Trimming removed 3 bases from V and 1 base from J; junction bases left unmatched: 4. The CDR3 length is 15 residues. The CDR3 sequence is CASSWASGSYNEQFF. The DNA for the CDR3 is TGCGCCAGCAGCTGGGCTAGCGGTTCCTACAATGAGCAGTTCTTC. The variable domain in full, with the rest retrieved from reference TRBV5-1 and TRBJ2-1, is KAGVTQTPRYLIKTRGQQVTLSCSPISGHRSVSWYQQTPGQGLQFLFEYFSETQRNKGNFPGRFSGRQFSNSRSEMNVSTLELGDSALYLCASSWASGSYNEQFFGPGTRLTVL.

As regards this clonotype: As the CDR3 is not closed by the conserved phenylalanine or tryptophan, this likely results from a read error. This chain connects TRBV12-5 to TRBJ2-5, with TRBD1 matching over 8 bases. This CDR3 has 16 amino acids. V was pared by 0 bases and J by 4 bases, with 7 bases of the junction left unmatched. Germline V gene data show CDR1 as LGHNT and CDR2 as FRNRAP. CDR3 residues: CASGLVLTGGVETQYL. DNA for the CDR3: TGTGCTAGTGGTTTGGTACTAACAGGGGGAGTAGAGACCCAGTACTTA.

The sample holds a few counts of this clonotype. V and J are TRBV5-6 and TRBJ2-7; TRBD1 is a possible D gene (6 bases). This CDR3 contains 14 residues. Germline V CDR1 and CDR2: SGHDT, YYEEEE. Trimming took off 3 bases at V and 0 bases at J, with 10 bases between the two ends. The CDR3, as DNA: TGTGCCAGCAGCTCCCTGGACAGCTCCTACGAGCAGTACTTC. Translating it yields CASSSLDSSYEQYF.

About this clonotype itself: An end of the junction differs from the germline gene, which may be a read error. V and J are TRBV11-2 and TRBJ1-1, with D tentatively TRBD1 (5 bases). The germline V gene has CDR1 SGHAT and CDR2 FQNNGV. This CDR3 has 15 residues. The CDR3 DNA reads TGTGCCAGCAGCAAGGACCGGGGCTGGAACGCTGAAGCTTTCTTT. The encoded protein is CASSKDRGWNAEAFF.